This TCR beta chain is drawn from a study of CD8+ T cells in alopecia areata. Study details: Twice daily, treated patients received 5 to 10 mg of oral tofacitinib. Tofacitinib exposure lasted 6 to 18 months, followed by 6 months off drug. Points from the study as a whole: Patients showed less clear TCR sequence sharing than mice, possibly partly because of HLA diversity.

Extracted RNA was reverse transcribed, and the resulting cDNA served as sequencing template. The table came from immunoSEQ multiplex PCR; TCRdb's copy has only in-frame clones and leaves some out. The sample lists around 140,000 clones; roughly 50% were seen once. This clone was counted only a few times. The antigen is not known. Separation by sorting yielded CD4+ and CD8+ T cells from PBMCs. This TCR derives from a human donor with alopecia areata. The sample was CD4+ T cells sorted from blood.

This CDR3 is CSVLREGSTEAFF. In DNA form, the CDR3 reads TGCAGCGTTCTCCGGGAAGGGAGCACTGAAGCTTTCTTT. This chain joins TRBV29-1 and TRBJ1-1; D remains unclear. The CDR3 covers 13 residues. The V gene lost 5 bases and the J gene lost 4 bases, with 14 bases spanning the gap. The V gene's germline CDR1 is SQVTM and CDR2 ANQGSEA.